The next 19 T cell receptor beta chains were all read from a single sample in a study of shared clonotypes between healthy human individuals. Only in-frame clones appear in the TCRdb table, and some are missing; sequencing was by immunoSEQ multiplex PCR. The sample holds roughly 2.5 million clones; more than 90% are singletons and the top ten take roughly 0.15%. The specimen sequenced was naive CD4+ T cells sorted from blood. Subset specified: CD45RA+ positively selected. The receptor set was obtained from a man younger than 30 in good health.

In its sample, this clone was seen a few times. Other DNA sequences in the same sample also yield this CDR3. This chain links TRBV6-5 with TRBJ1-1, with D unresolved. The V gene's germline CDR1 is MNHEY and CDR2 SVGAGI. CDR3 length equals 11 residues. Deletions cut 6 bases from V and 4 bases from J, with 6 bases between. CDR3 sequence: CASRRGTEAFF. The CDR3 DNA follows: TGTGCCAGCAGAAGAGGCACTGAAGCTTTCTTT.

The genes are TRBV10-3 and TRBJ2-5, with TRBD2 identical over 15 bases. Germline-derived CDR1 and CDR2 are ENHRY and SYGVKD. J lost 2 bases, V lost 11 bases, and 12 bases had no gene match. CDR3 size: 17 residues. CDR3 in DNA: TGTGCCTCCCGTCGGACTAGCGGGGGGGCAGGGCAAGAGACCCAGTACTTC. Encoded protein: CASRRTSGGAGQETQYF.

The rearrangement uses TRBV6-5 and TRBJ2-3; the D gene is possibly TRBD2 (6 bases). Germline assignment: CDR1 MNHEY and CDR2 SVGAGI. The length of the CDR3 is 12 residues. Between the trimmed V and J ends, which lost 6 bases and 6 bases, there was a span of 10 bases. The CDR3: CASRGTGDTQYF. As DNA, the CDR3 is TGTGCCAGCAGAGGGACTGGCGATACGCAGTATTTT.

The rearrangement links TRBV6-1 to TRBJ1-3; unclear D gene. This CDR3 has 15 amino acids. V was cut by 0 bases and J by 7 bases, with 13 bases left in between. Germline values: CDR1 MNHNS, CDR2 SASEGT. The CDR3, as DNA: TGTGCCAGCAGTGAAGCGCCAGGAATGGGCAACACCATATATTTT. Amino acid sequence: CASSEAPGMGNTIYF.

This chain joins TRBV28 and TRBJ2-7; D ambiguous. The CDR3 is made up of 13 amino acids. Trimming removed 3 bases at V and 7 bases at J, with 13 bases between. Germline V gene sequence: CDR1 MDHEN, CDR2 SYDVKM. The CDR3: CASSFSSGVEQYF. The CDR3 bases are TGTGCCAGCAGTTTTTCTTCTGGGGTAGAGCAGTACTTC.

The V call is TRBV30, the J call TRBJ2-6; D is ambiguous. The V end was cut by 0 bases, the J end by 0 bases, with 9 bases between. This CDR3 comprises 16 residues. Germline lookup yields CDR1 GTSNPN and CDR2 SVGIG (reference sequence). The chain's CDR3 is CAWSVPVLSGANVLTF. In nucleotides, the CDR3 is TGTGCCTGGAGTGTCCCGGTCCTCTCTGGGGCCAACGTCCTGACTTTC.

V usage is TRBV7-3 and J usage is TRBJ2-1; no clear D gene. Germline loops: CDR1 SGHTA, CDR2 FQGTGA. The CDR3 contains 17 residues. The V end lost 1 base, the J end lost 7 bases, and 20 bases lay between the germline ends. Here the CDR3 reads CASSLRASDGNRNEQFF. For the CDR3, the DNA is TGTGCCAGCAGCTTAAGGGCGTCGGACGGAAATAGGAATGAGCAGTTCTTC.

V gene TRBV28 combines with J gene TRBJ1-1; D is ambiguous. The CDR3 contains 13 residues. Per the germline V gene, CDR1 is MDHEN and CDR2 is SYDVKM. V shed 4 bases and J shed 0 bases, with 6 bases lying between them. CDR3 in amino acids: CASSSHMNTEAFF. The CDR3 coding sequence is TGTGCCAGCAGTTCTCACATGAACACTGAAGCTTTCTTT.

For this clone: In the same sample, other DNA sequences code for this CDR3. The V gene is TRBV7-9, the J gene TRBJ1-1, with TRBD1 identical over 7 bases. This CDR3 comprises 14 residues. Losses at the gene ends were 9 bases for V and 0 bases for J; bases not matched to a gene: 7. Germline V gives CDR1 SEHNR, CDR2 FQNEAQ (reference sequence). In DNA, the CDR3 is TGTGCCAGTAGTAGACAGGGAGTGAACACTGAAGCTTTCTTT. Its protein product is CASSRQGVNTEAFF. The complete variable domain, with remaining parts taken from reference TRBV7-9 and TRBJ1-1, reads DTGVSQNPRHKITKRGQNVTFRCDPISEHNRLYWYRQTLGQGPEFLTYFQNEAQLEKSRLLSDRFSAERPKGSFSTLEIQRTEQGDSAMYLCASSRQGVNTEAFFGQGTRLTVV.

This chain joins TRBV6-1 and TRBJ2-3, with D perhaps TRBD1 (6 bases). The germline gives CDR1 MNHNS, CDR2 SASEGT. V was shortened by 0 bases and J by 4 bases, with 17 bases between the two germline ends. This CDR3 comprises 17 residues. The CDR3 DNA reads TGTGCCAGCAGTGAAGCCCTGGACAGTATGCGGGCAGATACGCAGTATTTT. Amino acid sequence: CASSEALDSMRADTQYF.

The chain recombines TRBV9 with TRBJ1-1, with 7 bases fitting TRBD1. This CDR3 has 16 residues. Looked up from germline, CDR1 is SGDLS and CDR2 is YYNGEE. The V segment lost 4 bases and the J segment 0 bases; nucleotides outside the gene matches: 9. The CDR3 protein is CASSPEGQFMNTEAFF. For the CDR3, the DNA is TGTGCCAGCAGCCCCGAGGGACAGTTTATGAACACTGAAGCTTTCTTT.

This clone was observed a few times. The gene calls are TRBV6-5 and TRBJ1-1; D gene ambiguous. This CDR3 contains 14 residues. The ends were cut back, 2 bases at V and 2 bases at J, with 9 bases in the middle. Germline CDR1 MNHEY, CDR2 SVGAGI. This chain's CDR3 is CASSYREFNTEAFF. Here the CDR3 DNA reads TGTGCCAGCAGTTACAGGGAATTCAACACTGAAGCTTTCTTT.

J is TRBJ2-7 and V is TRBV19, with 8 bases fitting TRBD2. Germline CDR1 reads LNHDA; CDR2 reads SQIVND (reference sequence). Germline trimming cut 6 bases from V and 2 bases from J; bases unmatched to any gene: 9. CDR3 length: 15 residues. As DNA, the CDR3 is TGTGCCAGTAGATCTTCTAGCGGGTGGACCTACGAGCAGTACTTC. Translated: CASRSSSGWTYEQYF.

This chain connects TRBV11-3 to TRBJ1-1; 8 nucleotides align to TRBD1. Germline loops: CDR1 SGHNT, CDR2 YENEEA. With 1 base clipped from V and 4 bases from J, the junction kept 5 bases outside the gene matches. The CDR3 covers 15 residues. In DNA form, the CDR3 reads TGTGCCAGCAGCTTAGGCGGGGACAGGACCACTGAAGCTTTCTTT. Amino acid sequence: CASSLGGDRTTEAFF.

V gene TRBV4-1 combines with J gene TRBJ2-2, with 10 nucleotides matching TRBD1. CDR1 is MGHRA, CDR2 YSYEKL, per germline. This CDR3 region has 17 residues. Trimming at V came to 11 bases and at J to 4 bases, leaving 16 bases not matched to a gene. The CDR3 DNA is TGCGCCTCCAGGGGGTGGGACAGGGGAGTTGGCACCGGGGAGCTGTTTTTT. Encoded protein: CASRGWDRGVGTGELFF.

This clone was picked up one time. The chain combines TRBV7-2 with TRBJ1-2; 7 positions agree with TRBD1. Losses at the gene ends were 5 bases for V and 7 bases for J; bases not matched to a gene: 13. CDR1 is SGHTA, CDR2 FQGNSA, per germline. The CDR3 totals 15 residues. DNA for the CDR3: TGTGCCAGCAGCCCCCCGACAGGGTTCTTCACTGGCTACACCTTC. It specifies CASSPPTGFFTGYTF.

This chain connects TRBV29-1 to TRBJ1-1; TRBD1 matches 8 bases. Germline-derived CDR1 and CDR2 are SQVTM and ANQGSEA. Germline trimming cut 2 bases from V and 3 bases from J; bases unmatched to any gene: 5. CDR3 size: 14 residues. CDR3 amino acids: CSVELQGADTEAFF. In DNA, the CDR3 is TGCAGCGTTGAATTGCAGGGGGCGGACACTGAAGCTTTCTTT.

CDR3 in DNA: TGCGCCAGCAGCTGGGACTCTCCTGGAGGCTACACCTTC. Protein product: CASSWDSPGGYTF. J is TRBJ1-2 and V is TRBV5-1, with D perhaps matching TRBD1 (5 bases). V gave up 3 bases and J gave up 8 bases, with 14 bases separating them. Germline V lookup: CDR1 SGHRS, CDR2 YFSETQ. This CDR3 contains 13 residues.

The genes are TRBV6-5 and TRBJ2-2, with no clear D. Germline loops: CDR1 MNHEY, CDR2 SVGAGI. V shed 10 bases and J shed 2 bases, with 11 bases lying between them. The length of the CDR3 is 13 residues. DNA for the CDR3: TGTGCCACGAAGGAGCAAAACACCGGGGAGCTGTTTTTT. Amino acid sequence: CATKEQNTGELFF.